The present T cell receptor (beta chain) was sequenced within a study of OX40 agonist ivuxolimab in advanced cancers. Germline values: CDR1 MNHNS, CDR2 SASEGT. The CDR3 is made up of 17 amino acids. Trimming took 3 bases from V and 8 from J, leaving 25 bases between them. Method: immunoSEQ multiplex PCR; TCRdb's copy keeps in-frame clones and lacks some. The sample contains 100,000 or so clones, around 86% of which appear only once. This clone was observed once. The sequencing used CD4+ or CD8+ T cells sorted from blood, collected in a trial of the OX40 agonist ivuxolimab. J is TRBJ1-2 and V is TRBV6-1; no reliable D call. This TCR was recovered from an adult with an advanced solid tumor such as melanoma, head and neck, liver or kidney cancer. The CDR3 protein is CASSDRVSGASGKGYTF. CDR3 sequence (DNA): TGTGCCAGCAGTGACCGAGTTTCGGGAGCCTCTGGGAAAGGCTACACCTTC.